This entry lists 23 T cell receptor beta chains sequenced from one sample in a study of early T cells in non-severe SARS-CoV-2 infection. Using its own MiXCR run on the 5' RACE reads, TCRdb lists one record per CDR3 protein. The repertoire has roughly 75,000 distinct CDR3 sequences, approximately 15% of them found once; the top ten carry approximately 2.9%. The material sequenced was whole blood. These receptor sequences come from an adult who was a healthcare worker with PCR-confirmed SARS-CoV-2 infection or an uninfected control (not recorded which).

In its sample, this clonotype was seen a few times. This chain uses TRBV20-1 with TRBJ2-2, with D possibly matching TRBD2 (6 bases). Trimming left V 4 bases short and J 5 bases short, with 14 bases between. Germline CDR1 reads DFQATT; CDR2 reads SNEGSKA (reference sequence). The CDR3 runs to 14 residues. CDR3 amino acids: CSAMAGTLTGELFF. The DNA of the CDR3 is TGCAGTGCTATGGCCGGGACTCTTACCGGGGAGCTGTTTTTT.

This clonotype was seen only once. The rearrangement joins TRBV12-3 or TRBV12-4 to TRBJ1-2; a weak D match, TRBD1 (5 bases). V shed 10 bases and J shed 4 bases, with 10 bases lying between them. The CDR3 runs 11 residues. CDR3 loop: CATTGAYGYTF. CDR3 nucleotides: TGTGCCACCACAGGAGCCTATGGCTACACCTTC.

J is TRBJ2-2 and V is TRBV2; no firm D call. V was pared by 8 bases and J by 5 bases, with 9 bases between. CDR3 length equals 12 residues. CDR1 is SNHLY, CDR2 FYNNEI, per germline. CDR3: CASVMKTGELFF. The CDR3, as DNA: TGTGCCAGCGTAATGAAAACCGGGGAGCTGTTTTTT. The variable domain in full, completed from reference TRBV2 and TRBJ2-2, reads EPEVTQTPSHQVTQMGQEVILRCVPISNHLYFYWYRQILGQKVEFLVSFYNNEISEKSEIFDDQFSVERPDGSNFTLKIRSTKLEDSAMYFCASVMKTGELFFGEGSRLTVL.

This clonotype appeared a few times. The CDR3 spells CASSLRPGDANTGELFF. In DNA form, the CDR3 reads TGCGCCAGCAGCCTTCGACCGGGGGACGCGAACACCGGGGAGCTGTTTTTT. V usage is TRBV4-1 and J usage is TRBJ2-2; weak D call: TRBD2 (6 bases). Germline-derived CDR1 and CDR2 are MGHRA and YSYEKL. The V and J ends lost 4 bases and 0 bases respectively, with 15 bases between them. The CDR3 has 17 residues.

The rearrangement uses TRBV3-1 and TRBJ1-2, with no clear D. Germline V gives CDR1 LGHDT, CDR2 YNNKEL (reference sequence). Trimming removed 1 base at V and 3 bases at J, with 9 bases between. This CDR3 is built from 14 residues. CDR3 loop: CASSQAGLDYGYTF. The CDR3 bases are TGTGCCAGCAGCCAAGCCGGGTTGGACTATGGCTACACCTTC.

Note on this clonotype: At one end, the junction sequence differs from germline, possibly due to a read error. This chain connects TRBV7-6 to TRBJ1-1; TRBD1 might be the D (5 bases). This CDR3 has 14 amino acids. Germline CDR1 is SGHVS and CDR2 is FNYEAQ. The chain's CDR3 is CASSLAVGGIEVFF. The CDR3 coding sequence is TGTGCCAGCAGCTTAGCGGTGGGGGGGATTGAAGTTTTCTTT. Together with reference TRBV7-6 and TRBJ1-1, the CDR3 gives the full variable domain: GAGVSQSPRYKVTKRGQDVALRCDPISGHVSLYWYRQALGQGPEFLTYFNYEAQQDKSGLPNDRFSAERPEGSISTLTIQRTEQRDSAMYRCASSLAVGGIEVFFGQGTRLTVV.

This clonotype was seen many times. The chain uses TRBV29-1 and TRBJ1-4; a possible D gene is TRBD1 (5 bases). V shed 6 bases and J shed 5 bases, with 19 bases lying between them. The CDR3 extends over 15 amino acids. The germline gives CDR1 SQVTM, CDR2 ANQGSEA. The DNA of the CDR3 is TGCAGCGTGGGCCGGGACCCCTTCGGAAATGAAAAACTGTTTTTT. Translation gives CSVGRDPFGNEKLFF.

This clonotype was recorded a few times. This sequence joins TRBV3-1 and TRBJ2-1; the D is unclear. The CDR3 has 13 residues. Trimming pared 0 bases from V and 7 bases from J, leaving 7 bases between. The germline CDR1 and CDR2 sequences are LGHDT and YNNKEL (reference sequence). The CDR3 region is CASSQDVRNEQFF. CDR3 nucleotides: TGTGCCAGCAGCCAAGATGTAAGGAATGAGCAGTTCTTC.

A few counts support this clonotype. The chain has TRBV10-3 and TRBJ2-4; TRBD1 agrees at 10 bases. J was trimmed by 2 bases and V by 3 bases; bases with no gene match: 4. The CDR3 spans 16 residues. Germline CDR1 reads ENHRY; CDR2 reads SYGVKD. The DNA for the CDR3 is TGTGCCATCAGTGAAGGACAGGGGGTGACCAAAAACATTCAGTACTTC. Translation gives CAISEGQGVTKNIQYF.

This chain links TRBV9 with TRBJ2-7; D ambiguous. CDR3 length: 13 residues. Between the trimmed V and J ends, which lost 2 bases and 1 base, there was a span of 7 bases. Germline V gene lookup returns CDR1 SGDLS and CDR2 YYNGEE. The CDR3: CASSVGMSYEQYF. CDR3 coding DNA: TGTGCCAGCAGCGTGGGGATGTCCTACGAGCAGTACTTC. The complete variable domain, with remaining parts taken from reference TRBV9 and TRBJ2-7, reads DSGVTQTPKHLITATGQRVTLRCSPRSGDLSVYWYQQSLDQGLQFLIQYYNGEERAKGNILERFSAQQFPDLHSELNLSSLELGDSALYFCASSVGMSYEQYFGPGTRLTVT.

The rearrangement joins TRBV6-5 to TRBJ2-7; D possibly corresponds to TRBD1 (5 bases). Germline CDR1 is MNHEY and CDR2 is SVGAGI. CDR3 length equals 15 residues. V dropped 7 bases and J dropped 6 bases, with 22 bases sitting between them. This CDR3 is CASNNPDIPIGEQYF. The CDR3 nucleotides read TGTGCCAGCAACAACCCGGACATCCCTATTGGCGAGCAGTACTTC.

This clonotype was observed at least ten times. V is TRBV11-2 and J is TRBJ2-2; weak D call: TRBD2 (6 bases). There are 17 residues in the CDR3. The V and J ends lost 5 bases and 1 base respectively, with 17 bases between them. Germline lookup yields CDR1 SGHAT and CDR2 FQNNGV. The CDR3 bases are TGTGCCAGCAGCAGACGCCTCGCGGGGATGAACACCGGGGAGCTGTTTTTT. This encodes CASSRRLAGMNTGELFF.

The chain joins TRBV6-1 to TRBJ2-2, with D perhaps TRBD2 (5 bases). Trimming left V 10 bases short and J 2 bases short, with 20 bases between. The germline V gene has CDR1 MNHNS and CDR2 SASEGT. The CDR3 is made up of 16 amino acids. The CDR3 coding sequence is TGTGCCACCGTGATGGGAGAACTAAAAAACACCGGGGAGCTGTTTTTT. It is translated as CATVMGELKNTGELFF.

This clonotype was seen only a few times. The V and J genes are TRBV30 and TRBJ2-3; no firm D call. CDR1 is GTSNPN and CDR2 is SVGIG in the germline V gene (reference sequence). The V and J ends lost 6 bases and 2 bases respectively, with 6 bases between them. The length of the CDR3 is 11 residues. The CDR3 nucleotides are TGTGCCTGCTTAAACACAGATACGCAGTATTTT. Its translation: CACLNTDTQYF.

This clonotype was seen a handful of times. The rearrangement uses TRBV29-1 and TRBJ2-7; D gene unclear. The CDR3 sequence is 13 residues long. With 1 base removed from V and 6 bases from J, the gap between germline ends came to 13 bases. Germline V lookup: CDR1 SQVTM, CDR2 ANQGSEA. The DNA for the CDR3 is TGCAGCGTTGAAGTAGGGAATACGGGCGAGCAGTACTTC. Translating it yields CSVEVGNTGEQYF.

The chain uses TRBV29-1 and TRBJ1-5; unclear D gene. Germline CDR1 and CDR2: SQVTM and ANQGSEA. Trimming took off 5 bases at V and 7 bases at J, with 12 bases between the two ends. This CDR3 contains 12 residues. DNA for the CDR3: TGCAGCGTTCGGTCAGGAGAGCAGCCCCAGCATTTT. This gives the protein CSVRSGEQPQHF.

This chain links TRBV12-3 or TRBV12-4 with TRBJ2-7, with 15 bases that match TRBD2. Germline trimming cut 5 bases from V and 0 bases from J; bases unmatched to any gene: 8. This CDR3 comprises 18 residues. The CDR3: CASSPPGLAGGRSYEQYF. CDR3 in DNA: TGTGCCAGCAGTCCCCCGGGACTAGCGGGGGGTCGCTCCTACGAGCAGTACTTC.

This clonotype was observed a handful of times. The CDR3 sequence is CASSLMDQPQHF. The CDR3 DNA sequence: TGTGCCAGCAGCTTAATGGATCAGCCCCAGCATTTT. V gene TRBV5-6 combines with J gene TRBJ1-5; no definite D call. The CDR3 extends over 12 amino acids. V gave up 2 bases and J gave up 5 bases, with 5 bases separating them. The germline gives CDR1 SGHDT, CDR2 YYEEEE. Supplemented by reference TRBV5-6 and TRBJ1-5, the full variable domain reads DAGVTQSPTHLIKTRGQQVTLRCSPKSGHDTVSWYQQALGQGPQFIFQYYEEEERQRGNFPDRFSGHQFPNYSSELNVNALLLGDSALYLCASSLMDQPQHFGDGTRLSIL.

This clonotype was counted a few times. This chain uses TRBV27 with TRBJ1-1, with D hard to call. Trimming removed 5 bases at V and 1 base at J, with 14 bases between. The germline CDR1 and CDR2 sequences are MNHEY and SMNVEV (reference sequence). This CDR3 contains 15 residues. The CDR3 sequence: CASSPFTASNTEAFF. Written as DNA, the CDR3 is TGTGCCAGCAGTCCTTTCACAGCTTCGAACACTGAAGCTTTCTTT.

This clonotype turned up a few times. The chain carries TRBV30 and TRBJ2-7; no clear D gene. The V end lost 1 base, the J end lost 6 bases, and 10 bases lay between the germline ends. CDR3 length: 12 amino acids. Germline V gives CDR1 GTSNPN, CDR2 SVGIG (reference sequence). Here the CDR3 reads CAWSAYSGEQYF. The CDR3 DNA is TGTGCCTGGAGTGCCTATTCGGGCGAGCAGTACTTC.

V is TRBV6-2 or TRBV6-3 and J is TRBJ2-7, with 7 nucleotides matching TRBD2. CDR3 size: 14 residues. After removal of 2 bases from V and 1 base from J, the junction contained 2 bases not matched to a gene. CDR1 and CDR2 (germline): MNHEY, SVGEGT. CDR3 region: CASSYGGGSYEQYF. The CDR3 DNA is TGTGCCAGCAGTTACGGCGGGGGTTCCTACGAGCAGTACTTC.

V gene TRBV11-2 combines with J gene TRBJ1-2, with a tentative D call TRBD1 (5 bases). Germline V gene data show CDR1 as SGHAT and CDR2 as FQNNGV. This CDR3 spans 16 amino acids. V was cut by 5 bases and J by 0 bases, with 16 bases left in between. The CDR3 nucleotides are TGTGCCAGCAGCCCGCGCCTGACAGCAGCTAACTATGGCTACACCTTC. Protein product: CASSPRLTAANYGYTF.

The J gene is TRBJ1-1, the V gene TRBV20-1, with a weak D call TRBD1 (5 bases). Trimming removed 6 bases at V and 0 bases at J, with 17 bases between. The germline V gene has CDR1 DFQATT and CDR2 SNEGSKA (reference sequence). The CDR3 sequence is 15 residues long. The CDR3: CSARGRALVNTEAFF. As DNA, the CDR3 is TGCAGTGCCCGTGGCAGGGCTCTTGTGAACACTGAAGCTTTCTTT.